This is a list of T cell receptor beta chains from one sample in a study of blood T cell repertoires in COVID-19. The table came from immunoSEQ multiplex PCR; TCRdb's copy has only in-frame clones and leaves some out. The sample carries 200,000 to 250,000 clones, 75% to 90% recorded once. Sequences were obtained from peripheral blood. The receptors come from a woman aged 30 to 39 who had recovered from COVID-19. Each CDR3 is given with its conserved first and last residue. The D gene is left open where the match is weak. Size values are once, few and many counts, or a class for expanded clones, and some rows have none.

abundance	v_gene	d_gene	j_gene	CDR3nt	CDR3aa
-	TRBV15	-	TRBJ2-7	TGTGCCACCAGCGGCACCTACGAGCAGTACTTC	CATSGTYEQYF
once	TRBV5-1	TRBD2	TRBJ2-5	TGCGCCAGCAGCCACGGACTAGCGGGGGAAGGAGAGACCCAGTACTTC	CASSHGLAGEGETQYF
-	TRBV7-9	-	TRBJ2-5	TGTGCCAGCAGCCCCCGGGGGGAGACCCAGTACTTC	CASSPRGETQYF
once	TRBV15	-	TRBJ1-5	TGTGCCACCAGCACTGACAGGCAAATCAATCAGCCCCAGCATTTT	CATSTDRQINQPQHF
many	TRBV6-5	-	TRBJ2-5	TGTGCCAGCAGTTACTCGAGTGCTATCCAAGAGACCCAGTACTTC	CASSYSSAIQETQYF
-	TRBV4-1	TRBD1	TRBJ2-7	TGCGCCAGCAGCCAAGAATCCGGGACAGGGACCTACGAGCAGTACTTC	CASSQESGTGTYEQYF
-	TRBV15	TRBD1	TRBJ2-7	TGTGCCACCAGCAGAGGGACAGGGCTCTCCTACGAGCAGTACTTC	CATSRGTGLSYEQYF
once	TRBV9	-	TRBJ2-3	TGTGCCAGCAGCGTAGCCCCGACTAGCACAGATACGCAGTATTTT	CASSVAPTSTDTQYF
-	TRBV20-1	TRBD2	TRBJ2-7	TGCAGTGCTAGTGGCGGGGGGTACTCCTACGAGCAGTACTTC	CSASGGGYSYEQYF
-	TRBV7-8	-	TRBJ2-3	TGTGCCAGCAGCTTAGAGAGGGGGGGCGGTAACGCGCAGTATTTT	CASSLERGGGNAQYF
few	TRBV5-1	TRBD1	TRBJ1-1	TGCGCCAGCAGCTCTCTCTTCGACAGGGGGAACACTGAAGCTTTCTTT	CASSSLFDRGNTEAFF
-	TRBV19	-	TRBJ2-3	TGTGCCAGTAGTATTCCTAGCACAGATACGCAGTATTTT	CASSIPSTDTQYF
-	TRBV11-1	TRBD2	TRBJ2-2	TGTGCCAGCAGCGAAAGCGGGGGGCCGGGCGGGGAGCTGTTTTTT	CASSESGGPGGELFF
-	TRBV5-1	-	TRBJ2-1	TGCGCCAGCAGCTTCCAGGGGGAGGCCTACAATGAGCAGTTCTTC	CASSFQGEAYNEQFF
-	TRBV27	-	TRBJ1-4	TGTGCCAGCAGTTCCACTCCACAGGGTTATGGTGAAAAACTGTTTTTT	CASSSTPQGYGEKLFF
-	TRBV19	-	TRBJ2-1	TGTGCCAGTAATAGGGGCCGGGCCTACAATGAGCAGTTCTTC	CASNRGRAYNEQFF
-	TRBV6-5	TRBD2	TRBJ2-3	TGTGCCAGCAGCCCACCGGGGGGGGCCCGGGATACGCAGTATTTT	CASSPPGGARDTQYF
-	TRBV6-5	TRBD1	TRBJ1-5	TGTGCCAGCAGTTCGAGACAGGGTAGGGGCAATCAGCCCCAGCATTTT	CASSSRQGRGNQPQHF
-	TRBV7-9	TRBD2	TRBJ2-5	TGTGCCAGCAGCTTCCGGGACTATCAAGAGACCCAGTACTTC	CASSFRDYQETQYF
-	TRBV7-3	TRBD2	TRBJ2-3	TGTGCCAGCAGCTTAGAAGCGGGGGATACGCAGTATTTT	CASSLEAGDTQYF
-	TRBV5-6	-	TRBJ1-1	TGTGCCAGCAGCTTGTATCACAGGGATACTGAAGCTTTCTTT	CASSLYHRDTEAFF
-	TRBV5-1	TRBD1	TRBJ1-1	TGCGCCAGCAGCCTACCGGGACAGTATACTGAAGCTTTCTTT	CASSLPGQYTEAFF
-	TRBV14	TRBD2	TRBJ2-1	TGTGCCAGCAGCGTAACTAGCGGGGGGGAAGGTGAGCAGTTCTTC	CASSVTSGGEGEQFF
-	TRBV7-9	-	TRBJ2-7	TGTGCCAGCAGTCCCCCCGGTGGGAGAGGTGGCTCCTACGAGCAGTACTTC	CASSPPGGRGGSYEQYF
-	TRBV5-1	TRBD1	TRBJ2-7	TGCGCCAGCAGCGGAGCCGGGACAGCTTCCCCCTACGAGCAGTACTTC	CASSGAGTASPYEQYF
-	TRBV2	-	TRBJ1-5	TGTGCCAGCACCACACAATGGGAGGGAAATCAGCCCCAGCATTTT	CASTTQWEGNQPQHF
-	TRBV9	-	TRBJ1-3	TGTGCCAGCAGCACTCAGCAGGGTGGTTTCTCTGGAAACACCATATATTTT	CASSTQQGGFSGNTIYF
-	TRBV9	-	TRBJ2-6	TGTGCCAGCAGCTCGTCGAAGAAGGGGTACACTGGGGCCAACGTCCTGACTTTC	CASSSSKKGYTGANVLTF
-	TRBV27	-	TRBJ1-1	TGTGCCAGCAGTACCAACAACAGGCTGAACACTGAAGCTTTCTTT	CASSTNNRLNTEAFF
once	TRBV19	-	TRBJ2-1	TGTGCCAGTAGTGAGCGGATCGCTGCAGATGAGCAGTTCTTC	CASSERIAADEQFF
-	TRBV19	-	TRBJ2-1	TGTGCCAGTAGTATCGCCCGGGGGGCGGGTAATGAGCAGTTCTTC	CASSIARGAGNEQFF
-	TRBV5-1	TRBD2	TRBJ2-3	TGCGCCAGCAGCCAGGGACTAGCGGGCATCCGGGCAGATACGCAGTATTTT	CASSQGLAGIRADTQYF
-	TRBV25-1	-	TRBJ1-3	TGTGCCAGCAGCCTCTCGGGAAACACCATATATTTT	CASSLSGNTIYF
-	TRBV30	-	TRBJ1-2	TGTGCCTGGAGTGTAATCGGGGGTAAGCACTATGGCTACACCTTC	CAWSVIGGKHYGYTF
few	TRBV6-6	-	TRBJ1-3	TGTGCCAGCAGTAGGGACACCCTCTCTGGAAACACCATATATTTT	CASSRDTLSGNTIYF
once	TRBV21-1	-	TRBJ1-5	TGTGCCAGCAGCAAAGAACGGGACAGGGGCTCGTGGCCCCAGCATTTT	CASSKERDRGSWPQHF
-	TRBV4-3	TRBD1	TRBJ1-2	TGCGCCAGCAGCCAATTCGACAGGGCAGAGTATGGCTACACCTTC	CASSQFDRAEYGYTF
few	TRBV5-4	TRBD1	TRBJ1-2	TGTGCCAGCAGGTTAGGGGGCGAAGACTATGGCTACACCTTC	CASRLGGEDYGYTF
-	TRBV2	-	TRBJ2-5	TGTGCCAGCAGTGATCGGGACATCCAAGAGACCCAGTACTTC	CASSDRDIQETQYF
few	TRBV2	-	TRBJ1-1	TGTGCCAGCAGTGCTGAGGAGATGAACACTGAAGCTTTCTTT	CASSAEEMNTEAFF
-	TRBV7-2	-	TRBJ2-5	TGTGCCAGCAGCTTAGGGGGAGCCACAGAGACCCAGTACTTC	CASSLGGATETQYF
-	TRBV25-1	-	TRBJ2-7	TGTGCCAGCGCCGAGGCGGTTCCGCCCTACGAGCAGTACTTC	CASAEAVPPYEQYF
-	TRBV4-2	TRBD2	TRBJ2-3	TGTGCCAGCAGCCAAGATGGGCTTGGCGGGGGGGCTAATACGCAGTATTTT	CASSQDGLGGGANTQYF
-	TRBV10-1	TRBD1	TRBJ1-2	TGCGCCAGCAGTAAGGGACAGGCCCCGGGATATGGCTACACCTTC	CASSKGQAPGYGYTF
-	TRBV18	-	TRBJ1-2	TGTGCCAGCTCACCATCTGACAGATCATATGGCTACACCTTC	CASSPSDRSYGYTF
-	TRBV11-2	TRBD2	TRBJ2-1	TGTGCCAGCAGCCCCGTCGAGCGGGGAGTTAACAATGAGCAGTTCTTC	CASSPVERGVNNEQFF
-	TRBV4-3	-	TRBJ1-5	TGCGCCAGCAGCCGTGGGAGGGTCCCCTTCAACCAGCCCCAGCATTTT	CASSRGRVPFNQPQHF
-	TRBV25-1	-	TRBJ1-1	TGTGCCAGCAGCCCGCCCCAGGGCGCCAGAGTGAACACTGAAGCTTTCTTT	CASSPPQGARVNTEAFF
-	TRBV3-1/TRBV3-2	-	TRBJ1-6	TGTGCCAGCAGCCAAGGGCAGGGCCACTCACCCCTCCACTTT	CASSQGQGHSPLHF
-	TRBV3-1/TRBV3-2	TRBD1	TRBJ2-7	TGTGCCAGCAGCGGGACAGGGAGGAGATACGAGCAGTACTTC	CASSGTGRRYEQYF
-	TRBV2	-	TRBJ2-7	TGTGCCAGCAGTGATGGGGCAGCCGCCTACGAGCAGTACTTC	CASSDGAAAYEQYF
-	TRBV19	TRBD1	TRBJ1-5	TGTGCCAGTAGTATAGAAACGGGACAGGGGGCCAATCAGCCCCAGCATTTT	CASSIETGQGANQPQHF
-	TRBV5-1	-	TRBJ1-1	TGCGCCAGCCGTGTACCGGGAGGGCCAGAAGCTTTCTTT	CASRVPGGPEAFF
-	TRBV6-2/TRBV6-3	TRBD1	TRBJ1-2	TGTGCCAGCAGTTCTGACAGGGTCTTCTATGGCTACACCTTC	CASSSDRVFYGYTF
few	TRBV4-2	TRBD1	TRBJ1-3	TGTGCCAGCAGCCAGGACAGGGTCTCTGGAAACACCATATATTTT	CASSQDRVSGNTIYF
few	TRBV6-2/TRBV6-3	TRBD1	TRBJ1-6	TGTGCCAGCAGTTACCGAGGACAGGTTAATTCACCCCTCCACTTT	CASSYRGQVNSPLHF
-	TRBV5-1	-	TRBJ2-5	TGCGCCAGCAGCTTGGGACAGGTCCCTATGGGGGAGACCCAGTACTTC	CASSLGQVPMGETQYF
-	TRBV5-1	TRBD1	TRBJ2-4	TGCGCCAGCAGTTTTGGACAGGGGGAAATGGGCGAAAACATTCAGTACTTC	CASSFGQGEMGENIQYF